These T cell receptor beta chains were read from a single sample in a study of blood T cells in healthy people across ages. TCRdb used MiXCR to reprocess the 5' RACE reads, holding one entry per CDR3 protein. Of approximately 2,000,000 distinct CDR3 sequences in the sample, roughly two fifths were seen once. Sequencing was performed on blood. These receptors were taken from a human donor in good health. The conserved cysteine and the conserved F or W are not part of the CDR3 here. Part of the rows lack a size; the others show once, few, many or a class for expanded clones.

CDR3 protein: AITSGLATSYEQY
V gene: TRBV10-3
J gene: TRBJ2-7
clone size: NA

CDR3 protein: ASSELAGGILDNEQF
V gene: TRBV13
J gene: TRBJ2-1
clone size: NA

CDR3 protein: ASSPRPGREETQY
V gene: TRBV7-3
J gene: NA
clone size: few

CDR3 protein: NASRVESSYEQY
V gene: TRBV20-1
J gene: TRBJ2-7
clone size: NA

CDR3 protein: TSSPAPGRQPQH
V gene: TRBV1
J gene: TRBJ1-5
clone size: NA

CDR3 protein: VSSYSGIISYGQY
V gene: TRBV6-5
J gene: TRBJ2-7
clone size: few

CDR3 protein: ASSSSGQGANTQY
V gene: TRBV5-1
J gene: TRBJ2-3
clone size: NA

CDR3 protein: ASRPSQGGTNEQF
V gene: TRBV12-3/TRBV12-4
J gene: TRBJ2-1
clone size: once

CDR3 protein: ASRGGEAGVVYNEQF
V gene: TRBV6-1
J gene: TRBJ2-1
clone size: few

CDR3 protein: ASSTDGKDTQY
V gene: TRBV7-3
J gene: TRBJ2-3
clone size: NA

CDR3 protein: ATTRGSGANALT
V gene: TRBV28
J gene: TRBJ2-6
clone size: NA

CDR3 protein: SASISGRPYNEQF
V gene: TRBV20-1
J gene: TRBJ2-1
clone size: few

CDR3 protein: SARDGQRNADTQY
V gene: TRBV20-1
J gene: TRBJ2-3
clone size: NA

CDR3 protein: ASSTTGAGGPRVWNEQF
V gene: TRBV7-3
J gene: TRBJ2-1
clone size: NA

CDR3 protein: ASSSPTGPSTDTQY
V gene: TRBV5-6
J gene: TRBJ2-3
clone size: NA

CDR3 protein: SARDWMLSPDTQY
V gene: TRBV20-1
J gene: TRBJ2-3
clone size: few

CDR3 protein: ASRPSTGGEF
V gene: TRBV6-2/TRBV6-3
J gene: TRBJ2-1
clone size: few

CDR3 protein: SIRDGDMNTEAF
V gene: TRBV29-1
J gene: TRBJ1-1
clone size: NA

CDR3 protein: ASSYSRGHPRATDTQY
V gene: TRBV6-5
J gene: TRBJ2-3
clone size: NA

CDR3 protein: ASSGSSVSYGYT
V gene: TRBV11-3
J gene: TRBJ1-2
clone size: few

CDR3 protein: SVEGGTGEQY
V gene: TRBV29-1
J gene: TRBJ2-7
clone size: NA

CDR3 protein: ASRNRDGAEKLF
V gene: TRBV6-2/TRBV6-3
J gene: TRBJ1-4
clone size: NA

CDR3 protein: ASSRQGERTEAF
V gene: TRBV7-9
J gene: TRBJ1-1
clone size: NA

CDR3 protein: ASSTRGQGTYEQY
V gene: TRBV4-1
J gene: TRBJ2-7
clone size: NA

CDR3 protein: ATSGGAGGLQETQY
V gene: TRBV24-1
J gene: TRBJ2-5
clone size: NA

CDR3 protein: ATGQVKVNTEAF
V gene: TRBV15
J gene: TRBJ1-1
clone size: few

CDR3 protein: SAEQGVNGYT
V gene: TRBV20-1
J gene: TRBJ1-2
clone size: few

CDR3 protein: ASALREGSGVYEQY
V gene: TRBV12-5
J gene: TRBJ2-7
clone size: few

CDR3 protein: ASSSNKQGSGTEAF
V gene: TRBV6-6
J gene: TRBJ1-1
clone size: NA

CDR3 protein: ASSYVRGADTQY
V gene: TRBV7-9
J gene: TRBJ2-3
clone size: NA

CDR3 protein: ASSTYRGAYNEQY
V gene: TRBV7-9
J gene: NA
clone size: NA

CDR3 protein: SVGGVYTGELF
V gene: TRBV29-1
J gene: TRBJ2-2
clone size: once

CDR3 protein: ASSLGRAGPYEQY
V gene: TRBV13
J gene: NA
clone size: few

CDR3 protein: ASGPNRVGTYYEQY
V gene: TRBV7-2
J gene: TRBJ2-7
clone size: NA

CDR3 protein: ASSQGQRGGNEQF
V gene: TRBV4-1
J gene: TRBJ2-1
clone size: few

CDR3 protein: ASSLGTSREETQY
V gene: TRBV12-3/TRBV12-4
J gene: NA
clone size: NA

CDR3 protein: ASSSTSGEIHYNEQF
V gene: TRBV12-3/TRBV12-4
J gene: TRBJ2-1
clone size: NA

CDR3 protein: AAGLNNQPQH
V gene: TRBV2
J gene: TRBJ1-5
clone size: NA

CDR3 protein: SALTDRSYGYT
V gene: TRBV20-1
J gene: TRBJ1-2
clone size: once

CDR3 protein: ANSLDTQETQY
V gene: TRBV13
J gene: TRBJ2-5
clone size: NA

CDR3 protein: ASALGRGGNEQF
V gene: TRBV7-6
J gene: TRBJ2-1
clone size: NA

CDR3 protein: ASSLGVFNYGYT
V gene: TRBV12-3/TRBV12-4
J gene: TRBJ1-2
clone size: NA

CDR3 protein: ASTIRLAGILTGELF
V gene: TRBV12-3/TRBV12-4
J gene: TRBJ2-2
clone size: NA

CDR3 protein: SVVQGLGETQY
V gene: TRBV29-1
J gene: TRBJ2-5
clone size: NA

CDR3 protein: ASSVIGGSTEAF
V gene: TRBV9
J gene: TRBJ1-1
clone size: NA

CDR3 protein: ASSFIASYSYEQY
V gene: TRBV5-1
J gene: TRBJ2-7
clone size: NA

CDR3 protein: ASSSGPLGKNIQY
V gene: TRBV13
J gene: TRBJ2-4
clone size: few

CDR3 protein: ASSFGVGTDTQY
V gene: TRBV7-2
J gene: TRBJ2-3
clone size: many

CDR3 protein: ASSQGQGNQPQH
V gene: TRBV4-1
J gene: TRBJ1-5
clone size: many

CDR3 protein: ASSSRAKPVNEQF
V gene: TRBV7-3
J gene: TRBJ2-1
clone size: NA

CDR3 protein: SAEKSRGNSPLH
V gene: TRBV20-1
J gene: TRBJ1-6
clone size: NA

CDR3 protein: SASRGARNQPQH
V gene: TRBV20-1
J gene: TRBJ1-5
clone size: NA

CDR3 protein: ASSFDPTQPQH
V gene: TRBV7-2
J gene: TRBJ1-5
clone size: NA

CDR3 protein: SALFYGYT
V gene: TRBV20-1
J gene: TRBJ1-2
clone size: NA